This entry lists 21 T cell receptor beta chains sequenced from one sample in a study of beta chain features in type 1 diabetes. These receptors have no known antigen. General study results and limits: Moderate but significant shortening of TCRB CDR3s was recorded in all four CD4+ subsets from Type 1 diabetes patients.

The sequenced template was cDNA made from the entire isolated RNA. Clones were read by immunoSEQ multiplex PCR, and TCRdb kept only the in-frame ones, dropping some. The sample contains fewer than 450,000 clones, about 14% of which appear only once. The sample consisted of naive CD4+ T cells from blood. These receptors originate from a woman aged 18-29 years with type 1 diabetes.

The CDR3 region is CASSSGRDRGGYTF. The CDR3 region has the DNA TGTGCCAGCAGTTCGGGCAGGGACAGAGGAGGCTACACCTTC. The rearrangement uses TRBV6-5 and TRBJ1-2; the match to TRBD1 covers 7 bases. This CDR3 has 14 amino acids. Germline-derived CDR1 and CDR2 are MNHEY and SVGAGI. V trimming: 4 bases; J trimming: 8 bases; junction bases outside the gene matches: 10.

As for this clone: This same CDR3 is encoded by further DNA sequences in the sample. V and J are TRBV18 and TRBJ1-1, with D maybe TRBD1 (6 bases). CDR1 and CDR2 from the germline V gene are KGHSH and LQKENI. The CDR3 totals 14 residues. V lost 3 bases and J 1 base, leaving 9 bases between the germline ends. The CDR3: CASSPQGRNTEAFF. The DNA of the CDR3 is TGTGCCAGCTCACCCCAGGGGCGGAACACTGAAGCTTTCTTT.

The chain carries TRBV7-9 and TRBJ1-5; no clear D gene. CDR1 is SEHNR and CDR2 is FQNEAQ in the germline V gene (reference sequence). The V and J ends lost 1 base and 4 bases respectively, with 5 bases between them. The CDR3 is 13 residues long. CDR3 bases: TGTGCCAGCAGCTTAGGACAAAATCAGCCCCAGCATTTT. Translation gives CASSLGQNQPQHF.

The chain combines TRBV7-2 with TRBJ1-5; TRBD1 might be the D (6 bases). V was trimmed by 5 bases and J by 6 bases, leaving 17 bases between them. CDR1 SGHTA and CDR2 FQGNSA come from the germline V gene. The CDR3 sequence is 15 residues long. CDR3 protein: CASSIDTGHSQPQHF. The CDR3 bases are TGTGCCAGCAGCATAGACACAGGGCACAGTCAGCCCCAGCATTTT.

The sample holds a few counts of this clone. The gene calls are TRBV19 and TRBJ2-5, with D perhaps matching TRBD1 (6 bases). The length of the CDR3 is 13 residues. From germline, CDR1 is LNHDA and CDR2 SQIVND (reference sequence). V was pared by 5 bases and J by 5 bases, with 12 bases between. The CDR3 reads CASSPWTAETQYF. CDR3 bases: TGTGCCAGTAGTCCTTGGACAGCGGAGACCCAGTACTTC.

This sequence joins TRBV30 and TRBJ2-1; 7 bases fit TRBD2. The CDR3 runs to 15 residues. V gave up 4 bases and J gave up 0 bases; unmatched junction bases: 6. CDR1 is GTSNPN, CDR2 SVGIG, per germline (reference sequence). CDR3 residues: CAWTEGGSSYNEQFF. The DNA of the CDR3 is TGTGCCTGGACCGAGGGCGGGAGCTCCTACAATGAGCAGTTCTTC.

J is TRBJ1-5 and V is TRBV5-4, with TRBD1 as a possible D gene (5 bases). Trimming stripped 1 base from V and 1 base from J, with 9 bases between. Germline V CDR1 and CDR2: SGHNT, YYREEE (reference sequence). The CDR3 covers 15 residues. The CDR3: CASSLQGKSNQPQHF. CDR3 coding DNA: TGTGCCAGCAGCTTGCAGGGTAAGAGCAATCAGCCCCAGCATTTT.

This clone was found a few times. The chain uses TRBV6-1 and TRBJ2-7; perhaps TRBD1 as D (5 bases). In germline, CDR1 is MNHNS, CDR2 SASEGT. The CDR3 consists of 12 residues. Deletions cut 8 bases from V and 0 bases from J, with 8 bases between. CDR3 in amino acids: CASGADSYEQYF. Written as DNA, the CDR3 is TGTGCCAGCGGGGCGGACTCCTACGAGCAGTACTTC.

The genes are TRBV6-5 and TRBJ1-1; D might be TRBD1 (5 bases). This CDR3 comprises 14 residues. Trimming took off 6 bases at V and 5 bases at J, with 16 bases between the two ends. CDR1 is MNHEY and CDR2 is SVGAGI in the germline V gene. The CDR3 DNA reads TGTGCCAGCAGCCGATCGACCAGGACAACTGAAGCTTTCTTT. This sequence encodes CASSRSTRTTEAFF.

This clone has only a few counts. The chain carries TRBV5-1 and TRBJ2-2, with no clear D. Germline loops: CDR1 SGHRS, CDR2 YFSETQ. V was shortened by 0 bases and J by 4 bases, with 7 bases between the two germline ends. The CDR3 length is 14 residues. In DNA form, the CDR3 reads TGCGCCAGCAGCTTGGCGGCGGCCACCGGGGAGCTGTTTTTT. This sequence encodes CASSLAAATGELFF. The whole variable domain, remainder taken from reference TRBV5-1 and TRBJ2-2, is KAGVTQTPRYLIKTRGQQVTLSCSPISGHRSVSWYQQTPGQGLQFLFEYFSETQRNKGNFPGRFSGRQFSNSRSEMNVSTLELGDSALYLCASSLAAATGELFFGEGSRLTVL.

This clone was seen a handful of times. This chain connects TRBV4-1 to TRBJ2-3; 10 bases are a match to TRBD2. The CDR3 totals 16 residues. Germline CDR1 MGHRA, CDR2 YSYEKL. Losses at the gene ends were 4 bases for V and 2 bases for J; bases not matched to a gene: 6. The CDR3 here is CASSPRLAGFTDTQYF. The CDR3 DNA is TGCGCCAGCAGCCCCCGACTAGCGGGCTTCACAGATACGCAGTATTTT.

This clone was recorded at least ten times. This chain uses TRBV18 with TRBJ2-3; a possible D gene is TRBD2 (5 bases). Germline CDR1 KGHSH, CDR2 LQKENI. Trimming shortened V by 0 bases and J by 6 bases, and 7 bases separated the two germline ends. The CDR3 sequence is 13 residues long. In DNA form, the CDR3 reads TGTGCCAGCTCACCACCCGAGCGGGATACGCAGTATTTT. It is translated as CASSPPERDTQYF.

CDR3 region: CASSLLGGSFPDTQYF. In nucleotides, the CDR3 is TGTGCCAGCAGTTTATTGGGCGGGAGCTTCCCAGATACGCAGTATTTT. The rearrangement uses TRBV27 and TRBJ2-3, with 7 positions matching TRBD2. With 1 base clipped from V and 4 bases from J, the junction kept 8 bases outside the gene matches. The V gene's germline CDR1 is MNHEY and CDR2 SMNVEV (reference sequence). This CDR3 spans 16 amino acids.

This clone appeared a few times. V is TRBV4-3 and J is TRBJ1-1; D is unresolved. Trimming removed 6 bases at V and 7 bases at J, with 18 bases between. From germline, CDR1 is LGHNA and CDR2 YSLEER. CDR3 length: 14 amino acids. The CDR3: CASSLRRGEVEAFF. Written as DNA, the CDR3 is TGCGCCAGCAGTCTTCGGCGGGGAGAGGTTGAAGCTTTCTTT.

This sequence joins TRBV7-3 and TRBJ1-2; 9 bases fit TRBD1. Looked up from germline, CDR1 is SGHTA and CDR2 is FQGTGA. The J segment lost 2 bases and the V segment lost 1 base, leaving 2 bases of the junction unmatched. The CDR3 has 15 amino acids. DNA of the CDR3: TGTGCCAGCAGCTTAAAACAGGGGGCGAACTATGGCTACACCTTC. This sequence encodes CASSLKQGANYGYTF.

There are a few counts of this clone. J is TRBJ1-1 and V is TRBV5-4; TRBD1 agrees at 10 bases. Trimming cost V 0 bases and J 8 bases; bases outside gene matches: 10. Germline V gene data show CDR1 as SGHNT and CDR2 as YYREEE (reference sequence). This CDR3 has 16 amino acids. The CDR3 DNA reads TGTGCCAGCAGCTTGGGTCGACGACAGGGGGCCGGAGAAGCTTTCTTT. Its translation: CASSLGRRQGAGEAFF.

This clone came up a few times. The rearrangement links TRBV28 to TRBJ2-7; weak D call: TRBD2 (7 bases). CDR3 length: 15 residues. Germline V CDR1 and CDR2: MDHEN, SYDVKM. Trimming removed 4 bases from V and 5 bases from J, with 18 bases in between. This CDR3 reads CASSSRSGGGNEQYF. The CDR3, as DNA: TGTGCCAGCAGTTCCCGGTCGGGGGGCGGGAACGAGCAGTACTTC.

This clone was counted between two and nine times. CDR3 loop: CASSRLGLSPYNEQFF. The CDR3 bases are TGTGCCAGCAGCCGATTGGGGCTCAGCCCCTACAATGAGCAGTTCTTC. This rearrangement joins TRBV14 to TRBJ2-1, with a possible D match to TRBD1 (5 bases). The germline CDR1 and CDR2 sequences are SGHDN and FVKESK. The CDR3 loop spans 16 amino acids. The V end lost 4 bases, the J end lost 2 bases, and 15 bases lay between the germline ends.

The chain links TRBV11-2 to TRBJ2-1; TRBD2 matches 10 bases. This CDR3 contains 15 residues. The germline V gene encodes CDR1 SGHAT and CDR2 FQNNGV. The V segment lost 6 bases and the J segment 4 bases; nucleotides outside the gene matches: 6. The DNA of the CDR3 is TGTGCCAGCAGACTGAGCGGGAGGGGGTACAATGAGCAGTTCTTC. Translation: CASRLSGRGYNEQFF. Full variable domain (remainder filled in from reference TRBV11-2 and TRBJ2-1): EAGVAQSPRYKIIEKRQSVAFWCNPISGHATLYWYQQILGQGPKLLIQFQNNGVVDDSQLPKDRFSAERLKGVDSTLKIQPAKLEDSAVYLCASRLSGRGYNEQFFGPGTRLTVL.

This rearrangement joins TRBV27 to TRBJ2-5, with TRBD1 matching 9 bases. The germline V gene has CDR1 MNHEY and CDR2 SMNVEV (reference sequence). CDR3 size: 15 residues. J was trimmed by 5 bases and V by 7 bases; bases with no gene match: 11. CDR3 DNA: TGTGCCAGCAAGGGAACGGACAGGGGATTGGAGACCCAGTACTTC. This codes for CASKGTDRGLETQYF.

This clone was detected only a few times. This sample includes further DNA sequences coding for the same CDR3. The J gene is TRBJ2-1, the V gene TRBV5-1, with 10 positions matching TRBD2. V dropped 0 bases and J dropped 3; count of bases not matched to a gene: 3. In germline, CDR1 is SGHRS, CDR2 YFSETQ. The CDR3 has 16 amino acids. The CDR3 reads CASSLGLAGVYNEQFF. CDR3 coding DNA: TGCGCCAGCAGCTTGGGTCTAGCGGGAGTCTACAATGAGCAGTTCTTC.